This T cell receptor beta chain derives from a study of blood T cell repertoires in COVID-19. In the study overall: The samples span acute and convalescent COVID-19 from the United States, Italy and Spain. T cells, B-cell-depleted T cells, or PBMCs supplied cDNA or gDNA.

How the authors handled the data: The authors estimated nucleated cell counts from reference gene primer amplification. The assay was immunoSEQ multiplex PCR, and TCRdb's table has in-frame clones only and misses some. The DNA gave D and trimming, while V, J and clone size come from that table. The table lists more than 200,000 clones, 65% to 85% of them singletons. Trimming cost V 4 bases and J 3 bases, with 14 bases left between them. The CDR3 runs 15 residues. Germline loops: CDR1 SGHTS, CDR2 YDEGEE. The sample taken for sequencing was peripheral blood. The rearrangement uses TRBV5-8 and TRBJ2-4; D remains ambiguous. The sequence was collected from a man in his forties or fifties with acute or convalescent COVID-19. Written as DNA, the CDR3 is TGTGCCAGCAGCCCGAGTCTGGCAGGCAAAAACATTCAGTACTTC. Protein: CASSPSLAGKNIQYF.